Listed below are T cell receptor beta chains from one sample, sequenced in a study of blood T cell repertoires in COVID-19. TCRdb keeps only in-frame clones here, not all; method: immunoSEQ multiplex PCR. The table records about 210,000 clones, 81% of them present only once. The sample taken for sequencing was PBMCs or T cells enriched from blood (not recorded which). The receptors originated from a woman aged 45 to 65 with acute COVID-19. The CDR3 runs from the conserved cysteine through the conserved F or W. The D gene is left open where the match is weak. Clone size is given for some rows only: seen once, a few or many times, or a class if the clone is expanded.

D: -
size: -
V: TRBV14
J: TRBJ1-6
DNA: TGTGCCAGCAGCCAAGATTATTATAATTCACCCCTCCACTTT
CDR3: CASSQDYYNSPLHF

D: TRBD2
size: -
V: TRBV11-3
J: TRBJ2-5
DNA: TGTGCCAGCGGAACGGGCGGGGGGGCACGGTGGGAGACCCAGTACTTC
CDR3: CASGTGGGARWETQYF

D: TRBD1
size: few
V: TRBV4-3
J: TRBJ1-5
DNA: TGCGCCAGCAGCAAGGGACAGGAGAGTCAGCCCCAGCATTTT
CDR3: CASSKGQESQPQHF

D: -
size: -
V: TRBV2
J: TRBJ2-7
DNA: TGTGCCAGCAGTGTAAGGACCGGGGGAGCCTACGAGCAGTACTTC
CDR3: CASSVRTGGAYEQYF

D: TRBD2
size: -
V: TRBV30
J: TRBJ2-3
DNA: TGTGCCTGGAGTGCCCGGGGGGGCACAGATACGCAGTATTTT
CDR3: CAWSARGGTDTQYF

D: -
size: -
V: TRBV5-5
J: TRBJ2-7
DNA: TGTGCCAGCAGCTCCACTCACTTCTCCTACGAGCAGTACTTC
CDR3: CASSSTHFSYEQYF

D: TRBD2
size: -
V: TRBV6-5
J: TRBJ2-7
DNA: TGTGCCAGCAGAGCTGCCGGGACTAGCGACTACGAGCAGTACTTC
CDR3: CASRAAGTSDYEQYF

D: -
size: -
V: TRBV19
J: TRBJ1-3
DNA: TGTGCCAGTAGTATACAGTTATCTGGAAACACCATATATTTT
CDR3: CASSIQLSGNTIYF

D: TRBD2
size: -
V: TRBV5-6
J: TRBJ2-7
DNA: TGTGCCAGCAGCACCCCCGGGCTAGCGGGAAACTACGAGCAGTACTTC
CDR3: CASSTPGLAGNYEQYF

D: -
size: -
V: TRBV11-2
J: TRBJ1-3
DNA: TGTGCCAGCAGCTCCCAAGCAGGGTCTGGAAACACCATATATTTT
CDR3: CASSSQAGSGNTIYF